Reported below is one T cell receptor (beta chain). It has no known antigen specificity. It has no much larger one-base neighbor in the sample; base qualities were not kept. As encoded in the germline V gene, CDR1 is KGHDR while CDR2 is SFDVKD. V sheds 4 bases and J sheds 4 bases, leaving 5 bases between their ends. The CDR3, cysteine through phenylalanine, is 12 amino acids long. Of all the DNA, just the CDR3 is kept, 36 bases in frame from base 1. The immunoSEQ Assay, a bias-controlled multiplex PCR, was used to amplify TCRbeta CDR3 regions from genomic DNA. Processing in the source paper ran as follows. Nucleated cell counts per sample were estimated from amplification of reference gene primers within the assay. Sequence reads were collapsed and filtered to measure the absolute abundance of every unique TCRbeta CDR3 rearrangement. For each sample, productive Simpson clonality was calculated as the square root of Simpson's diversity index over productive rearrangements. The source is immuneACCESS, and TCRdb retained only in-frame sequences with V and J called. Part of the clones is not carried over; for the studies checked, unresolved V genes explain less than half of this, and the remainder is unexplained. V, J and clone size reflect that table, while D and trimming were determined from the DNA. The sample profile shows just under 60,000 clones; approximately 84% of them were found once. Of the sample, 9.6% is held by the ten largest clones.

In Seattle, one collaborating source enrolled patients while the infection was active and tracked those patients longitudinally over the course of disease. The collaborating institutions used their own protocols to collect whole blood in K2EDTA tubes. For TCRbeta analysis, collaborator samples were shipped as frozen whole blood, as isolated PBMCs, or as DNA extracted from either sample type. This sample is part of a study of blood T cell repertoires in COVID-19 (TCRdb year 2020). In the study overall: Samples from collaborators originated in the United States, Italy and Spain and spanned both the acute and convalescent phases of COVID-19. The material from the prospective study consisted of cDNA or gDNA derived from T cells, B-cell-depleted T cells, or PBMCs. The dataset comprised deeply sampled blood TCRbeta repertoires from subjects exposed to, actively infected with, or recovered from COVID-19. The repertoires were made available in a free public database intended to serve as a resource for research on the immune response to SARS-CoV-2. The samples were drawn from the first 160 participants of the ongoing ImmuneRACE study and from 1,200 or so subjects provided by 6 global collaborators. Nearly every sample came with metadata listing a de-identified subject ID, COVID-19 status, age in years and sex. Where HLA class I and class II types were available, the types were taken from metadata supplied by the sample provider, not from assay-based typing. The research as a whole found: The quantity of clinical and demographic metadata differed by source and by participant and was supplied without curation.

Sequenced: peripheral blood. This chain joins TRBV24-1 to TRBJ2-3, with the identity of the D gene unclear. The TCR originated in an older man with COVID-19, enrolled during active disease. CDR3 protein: CATSEASDTQYF. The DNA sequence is TGTGCCACCAGTGAAGCGTCAGATACGCAGTATTTT.